This T cell receptor (beta chain) was retrieved from a study of OX40 agonist ivuxolimab in advanced cancers. About the research overall: It was permissible to have had prior anti-PD-1, anti-PD-L1 or anti-CTLA-4 therapy, and around 41% had some. Two patients with cutaneous melanoma and one with hepatocellular carcinoma, three in total, showed partial responses. Points from the study as a whole: In the expanded peripheral T cells, antigen specificity was never determined.

As for this clone: Antigen: not known.

The CDR3 runs 18 residues. Trimming removed 2 bases at V and 3 bases at J, with 20 bases between. Germline CDR1 reads LNHDA; CDR2 reads SQIVND (reference sequence). The repertoire was sequenced with immunoSEQ multiplex PCR; TCRdb's copy has only in-frame clones and lacks some. This table holds roughly 91,000 clones, about 87% found once. Autoimmune disease history or systemic immunosuppression barred patients. The TCR sequence derives from an adult with an advanced solid tumor such as melanoma, head and neck, liver or kidney cancer. The V gene is TRBV19, the J gene TRBJ1-5; a weak D match, TRBD1 (6 bases). The sample consisted of CD4+ or CD8+ T cells sorted from blood, taken in a trial of the OX40 agonist ivuxolimab. The CDR3 region is CASSIKLRIDRTNQPQHF. The CDR3 DNA sequence: TGTGCCAGTAGTATAAAACTTAGAATAGACAGGACCAATCAGCCCCAGCATTTT.